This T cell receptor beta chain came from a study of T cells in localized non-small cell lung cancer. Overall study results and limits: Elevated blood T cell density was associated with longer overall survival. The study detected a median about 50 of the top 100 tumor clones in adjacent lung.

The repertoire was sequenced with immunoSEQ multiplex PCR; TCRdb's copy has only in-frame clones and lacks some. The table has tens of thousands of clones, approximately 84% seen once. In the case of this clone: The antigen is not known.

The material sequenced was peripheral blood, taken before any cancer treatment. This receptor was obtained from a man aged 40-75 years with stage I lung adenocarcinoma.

CDR3 sequence: CAISERAGDRGQYEQYF. DNA of the CDR3: TGTGCCATCAGTGAAAGAGCGGGGGACAGGGGCCAGTACGAGCAGTACTTC. The chain links TRBV10-3 to TRBJ2-7, with 10 bases fitting TRBD1. From germline, CDR1 is ENHRY and CDR2 SYGVKD. Trimming took 3 bases from V and 4 from J; bases not matched to a gene: 12. The CDR3 runs 17 residues.